This T cell receptor (beta chain) was retrieved from a study of cytomegalovirus exposure and HLA in healthy donors. General study results and limits: The study found most TCR sequences rare, yet found some public TCRs in many donors.

This clone has just a few counts. The antigen is unknown. V dropped 8 bases and J dropped 7; count of bases not matched to a gene: 10. From germline, CDR1 is MNHEY and CDR2 SVGAGI. The CDR3 has 15 amino acids. The PCR contained 60 Vbeta and 13 Jbeta primers. Assay used: immunoSEQ multiplex PCR; TCRdb lists only in-frame clones, some missing. The sample shows tens of thousands of clones, approximately 78% of them seen only once. The sequence was obtained from a woman between 40 and 55 years old in good health and CMV-seropositive. The specimen was PBMCs. This chain joins TRBV6-5 and TRBJ2-1; TRBD2 matches 11 bases. Written as DNA, the CDR3 is TGTGCCAGCGCCCCCGTGACTAGCGGGAATAATGAGCAGTTCTTC. Protein: CASAPVTSGNNEQFF.